This T cell receptor beta chain was identified during a study of T cell responses to AZD1222 COVID-19 vaccine. Turning to the study itself: The analysis combined second doses at about 4 or about 12 weeks. Study findings and constraints: Within unmutated variant regions lay the reported targets of nearly half of spike-specific TCRs. Following two doses of AZD1222, Spike-specific TCR breadth and depth rose.

TCRdb keeps only in-frame clones here, not all; method: immunoSEQ multiplex PCR. The repertoire includes over 95,000 clones, 87% of them detected once, and 2.5% to 3% sits in the top ten. The CDR3 loop spans 15 amino acids. Germline V gene sequence: CDR1 LNHDA, CDR2 SQIVND (reference sequence). V lost 6 bases and J 0 bases, leaving 12 bases between the germline ends. Concerning this clone: Its cognate antigen is unknown.

This clonotype originated in an adult in good health. The material was peripheral blood, obtained on day 0 of AZD1222 vaccination. The V gene is TRBV19, the J gene TRBJ1-5; TRBD1 is a possible D gene (6 bases). The DNA of the CDR3 is TGTGCCAGTAGCCCTAACAGGGATAGCAATCAGCCCCAGCATTTT. Protein: CASSPNRDSNQPQHF.